This TCR beta chain was sequenced during a study of blood T cell repertoires in COVID-19. CDR1 is SEHNR, CDR2 FQNEAQ, per germline (reference sequence). V gave up 5 bases and J gave up 3 bases; unmatched junction bases: 6. This CDR3 contains 14 residues. Profiled with immunoSEQ multiplex PCR; TCRdb holds only in-frame clones, not every one. This sample has approximately 90,000 clones, with 85% found just once. The sample consisted of peripheral blood. The receptor was isolated from a man aged 55 to 70 with acute or convalescent COVID-19. The chain is built from TRBV7-9 and TRBJ2-7, with 8 bases identical to TRBD1. The CDR3 DNA is TGTGCCAGCAGCCCCCGGACAGGGAACTACGAGCAGTACTTC. It yields the protein CASSPRTGNYEQYF.